One sample yielded the 2 T cell receptor beta chains listed below, sequenced in a study of shared clonotypes between healthy human individuals (dated by TCRdb to the early 2020s). The library was obtained by the immunoSEQ multiplex PCR assay. TCRdb limited this immuneACCESS table to in-frame rearrangements with V and J called. A share of clones is missing; checked studies link under half to unresolved V genes, and the rest is unexplained. The sample table lists under 2.5 million clones, roughly 92% of them with a count of one. The ten largest make up around 0.4% of the sample. The sample was naive CD4+ T cells from PBMCs. This sample's cell subset or site label indicates: CD45RA+ positively selected. Every receptor here comes from a man between 18 and 35 years old in good health. Some clones in this sample may be carry-over from other donors' samples.

The chain combines TRBV5-6 with TRBJ1-2, with D hard to call. The germline V and J ends were trimmed by 3 bases and 8 bases, with 17 bases remaining between them. This CDR3 spans 14 amino acids. Germline V lookup: CDR1 SGHDT, CDR2 YYEEEE. CDR3 sequence reads: CASSSAPQRQGYTF. DNA for the CDR3: TGTGCCAGCAGCTCGGCACCTCAGAGGCAAGGCTACACCTTC.

This chain uses TRBV7-9 with TRBJ2-6, with D possibly TRBD1 on 5 matching bases. V was shortened by 2 bases and J by 1 base, with 15 bases between the two germline ends. CDR3 size: 18 residues. Germline-derived CDR1 and CDR2 are SEHNR and FQNEAQ (reference sequence). The CDR3 coding sequence is TGTGCCAGCAGCTTATCGCCAGGGAAGGTGTCTGGGGCCAACGTCCTGACTTTC. Translated: CASSLSPGKVSGANVLTF.